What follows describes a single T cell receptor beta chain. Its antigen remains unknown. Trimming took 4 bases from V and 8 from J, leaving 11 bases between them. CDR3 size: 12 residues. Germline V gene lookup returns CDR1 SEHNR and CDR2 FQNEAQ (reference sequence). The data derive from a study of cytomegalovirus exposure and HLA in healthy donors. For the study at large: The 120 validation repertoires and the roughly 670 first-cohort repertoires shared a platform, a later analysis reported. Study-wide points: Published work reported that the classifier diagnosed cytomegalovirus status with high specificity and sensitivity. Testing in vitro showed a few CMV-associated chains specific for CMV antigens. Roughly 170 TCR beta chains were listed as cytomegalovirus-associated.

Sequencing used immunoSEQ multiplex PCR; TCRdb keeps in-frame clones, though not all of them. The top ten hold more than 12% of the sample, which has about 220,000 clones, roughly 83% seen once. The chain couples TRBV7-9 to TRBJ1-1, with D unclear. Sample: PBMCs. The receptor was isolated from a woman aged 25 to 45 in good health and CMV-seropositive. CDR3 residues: CASSSDPREAFF. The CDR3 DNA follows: TGTGCCAGCAGCTCGGACCCGAGGGAAGCTTTCTTT.